Below are 13 T cell receptor beta chains sequenced from a single sample in a study of cytomegalovirus exposure and HLA in healthy donors. PCR amplification relied on 60 Vbeta primers (plus 13 Jbeta primers). Here immunoSEQ multiplex PCR was the method, and the copy in TCRdb shows in-frame clones only, minus some. Here the sample spans roughly 100,000 clones, 76% being singletons. The sample taken for sequencing was PBMCs. These receptors were obtained from a woman aged 55-75 years in good health and CMV-seropositive.

V gene TRBV7-2 combines with J gene TRBJ1-4, with TRBD1 identical over 7 bases. The length of the CDR3 is 16 residues. The germline gives CDR1 SGHTA, CDR2 FQGNSA. Trimming at V came to 1 base and at J to 5 bases, leaving 7 bases not matched to a gene. This CDR3 reads CASSLVSGRGNEKLFF. Here the CDR3 DNA reads TGTGCCAGCAGCTTAGTTTCGGGCAGGGGGAATGAAAAACTGTTTTTT. Full variable domain (remainder filled in from reference TRBV7-2 and TRBJ1-4): GAGVSQSPSNKVTEKGKDVELRCDPISGHTALYWYRQSLGQGLEFLIYFQGNSAPDKSGLPSDRFSAERTGGSVSTLTIQRTQQEDSAVYLCASSLVSGRGNEKLFFGSGTQLSVL.

This clone was recorded a few times. This rearrangement joins TRBV6-4 to TRBJ2-1, with no clear D. This CDR3 contains 14 residues. The V end lost 3 bases, the J end lost 4 bases, and 10 bases lay between the germline ends. Germline CDR1 MRHNA, CDR2 SNTAGT. Here the CDR3 DNA reads TGTGCCAGCAGTGATGGGTCGGAGTACAATGAGCAGTTCTTC. Protein sequence: CASSDGSEYNEQFF.

The table lists this clone with a count of one. CDR3 bases: TGCGCCAGCGGGATCGGGACAGGGGAAGAGACCCAGTACTTC. As protein: CASGIGTGEETQYF. The chain has TRBV5-1 and TRBJ2-5; TRBD1 matches at 10 bases. Germline V gives CDR1 SGHRS, CDR2 YFSETQ. The CDR3 runs to 14 residues. With V trimmed by 7 bases and J by 3 bases, 6 bases remained unmatched.

The genes are TRBV27 and TRBJ2-5, with D unclear. With 6 bases removed from V and 2 bases from J, the gap between germline ends came to 13 bases. The CDR3 extends over 14 amino acids. Germline V gene lookup returns CDR1 MNHEY and CDR2 SMNVEV (reference sequence). The CDR3 DNA follows: TGTGCCAGCAGAATAACAACCACGCAAGAGACCCAGTACTTC. It encodes CASRITTTQETQYF.

In nucleotides, the CDR3 is TGTGCCAGCAGCCCGGGGCTAGCGGGAGACACGGGGAACGAGCAGTACTTC. Amino acids: CASSPGLAGDTGNEQYF. The rearrangement links TRBV13 to TRBJ2-7; 10 positions match TRBD2. The trim removed 5 bases at V and 5 bases at J, leaving 15 bases unmatched. Looked up from germline, CDR1 is PRHDT and CDR2 is FYEKMQ (reference sequence). The CDR3 extends over 17 amino acids.

This chain joins TRBV28 and TRBJ1-2, with D possibly being TRBD1 (6 bases). CDR1 MDHEN and CDR2 SYDVKM come from the germline V gene. V shed 3 bases and J shed 9 bases, with 20 bases lying between them. This CDR3 spans 15 amino acids. The CDR3 sequence is CASSLIAPTGFSYTF. The DNA of the CDR3 is TGTGCCAGCAGTTTGATTGCACCCACAGGGTTTAGCTACACCTTC.

This clone has more than one count but fewer than ten. The chain joins TRBV6-5 to TRBJ2-7, with no clear D. The CDR3 has 14 amino acids. V dropped 5 bases and J dropped 1 base, with 12 bases sitting between them. CDR1 MNHEY and CDR2 SVGAGI come from the germline V gene. The CDR3 region is CASSISPVSYEQYF. DNA of the CDR3: TGTGCCAGCAGTATAAGTCCAGTTTCCTACGAGCAGTACTTC.

The V gene is TRBV4-1, the J gene TRBJ1-4; D perhaps matches TRBD1 (6 bases). The ends were cut back, 1 base at V and 5 bases at J, with 20 bases in the middle. Germline values: CDR1 MGHRA, CDR2 YSYEKL. CDR3 length equals 18 residues. CDR3 region: CASSQVFGGRGVNEKLFF. The CDR3 DNA sequence: TGCGCCAGCAGCCAAGTATTCGGGGGGAGGGGGGTAAATGAAAAACTGTTTTTT.

The CDR3 sequence: CASSLAASGQETQYF. The CDR3 DNA reads as TGTGCCAGCAGCTTGGCCGCTAGCGGGCAAGAGACCCAGTACTTC. V is TRBV5-5 and J is TRBJ2-5; TRBD2 matches 8 bases. Germline loops: CDR1 SGHKS, CDR2 YYEKEE (reference sequence). V lost 0 bases, J lost 2 bases, and 3 bases stayed unmatched. The CDR3 extends over 15 amino acids.

Remarks on this clone: This sample also contains other DNA sequences that code for the same CDR3. The genes are TRBV6-5 and TRBJ2-5; D is possibly TRBD1 (6 bases). CDR1 MNHEY and CDR2 SVGAGI come from the germline V gene. The CDR3 runs 12 residues. Deletions cut 4 bases from V and 3 bases from J, with 6 bases between. The CDR3 DNA is TGTGCCAGCAGTTCAGGGGAAGAGACCCAGTACTTC. Protein: CASSSGEETQYF.

This chain joins TRBV6-5 and TRBJ2-1, with D perhaps matching TRBD1 (5 bases). The CDR3 spans 10 residues. Trimming left V 8 bases short and J 10 bases short, with 9 bases between. Germline CDR1 is MNHEY and CDR2 is SVGAGI. CDR3 DNA: TGTGCCAGCGGGCGGACAGAGCAGTTCTTC. It yields the protein CASGRTEQFF.

In DNA, the CDR3 is TGTGCCAGCAGCCCGGACAGGGAATTCGCTAATGAAAAACTGTTTTTT. Protein product: CASSPDREFANEKLFF. J is TRBJ1-4 and V is TRBV14; 8 nucleotides align to TRBD1. This CDR3 is built from 16 residues. The germline V gene encodes CDR1 SGHDN and CDR2 FVKESK. V lost 4 bases and J lost 3; bases outside the gene matches: 7.

The V and J genes are TRBV7-9 and TRBJ2-5; D is possibly TRBD1 (6 bases). V lost 3 bases, J lost 2 bases, and 16 bases lay in between. CDR1 and CDR2 from the germline V gene are SEHNR and FQNEAQ (reference sequence). The CDR3 runs to 16 residues. The CDR3 nucleotides are TGTGCCAGCAGCTTCCGCACGACAGGAGTTCAAGAGACCCAGTACTTC. Translating gives CASSFRTTGVQETQYF.